The 29 T cell receptor beta chains listed next were all sequenced from one sample in a study of PD-1 blockade in classical Hodgkin lymphoma. Clones were read by immunoSEQ multiplex PCR, and TCRdb kept only the in-frame ones, dropping some. Altogether just under 6,500 clones are present, about 89% being singletons, with the ten largest covering 1.3% to 1.5%. Time point: cycle 4 day 1 (C4D1), after 5 to 7 weeks of nivolumab. All the patients suffered relapse after autologous stem cell transplantation, and brentuximab vedotin exposure differed. CD4+ T cells were purified from thawed PBMCs by negative selection. The input for sequencing was CD4+ T cells from blood, taken before the fourth cycle of nivolumab. These receptors all stem from a human donor with classical Hodgkin lymphoma.

The J gene is TRBJ1-2, the V gene TRBV6-5; 9 bases are shared with TRBD1. Germline V gene sequence: CDR1 MNHEY, CDR2 SVGAGI. The CDR3 is made up of 15 amino acids. Losses at the gene ends were 2 bases for V and 4 bases for J; bases not matched to a gene: 5. CDR3 sequence reads: CASSYGGQGTYGYTF. CDR3 in DNA: TGTGCCAGCAGTTACGGGGGACAGGGAACCTATGGCTACACCTTC.

This chain joins TRBV5-6 and TRBJ2-1, with 12 bases matching TRBD1. The CDR3 consists of 15 residues. Germline lookup yields CDR1 SGHDT and CDR2 YYEEEE. Trimming removed 4 bases from V and 9 bases from J; junction bases left unmatched: 8. This CDR3 reads CASSRWDRGPGEQFF. The DNA of the CDR3 is TGTGCCAGCAGCCGCTGGGACAGGGGGCCAGGTGAGCAGTTCTTC.

The chain joins TRBV5-1 to TRBJ2-5; TRBD2 agrees at 9 bases. CDR1 is SGHRS, CDR2 YFSETQ, per germline. CDR3 size: 15 residues. V lost 3 bases and J lost 1; bases outside the gene matches: 4. CDR3 protein: CASSSLAGSQETQYF. CDR3 nucleotides: TGCGCCAGCAGCTCCCTAGCGGGGAGCCAAGAGACCCAGTACTTC.

This sequence joins TRBV14 and TRBJ2-7; D remains ambiguous. Looked up from germline, CDR1 is SGHDN and CDR2 is FVKESK. The CDR3 spans 12 residues. The ends were cut back, 2 bases at V and 3 bases at J, with 5 bases in the middle. CDR3 protein: CASSQFFYEQYF. The CDR3, as DNA: TGTGCCAGCAGCCAATTCTTCTACGAGCAGTACTTC.

This chain uses TRBV13 with TRBJ2-7; D is possibly TRBD2 (6 bases). The CDR3 is made up of 12 amino acids. Trimming pared 3 bases from V and 11 bases from J, leaving 14 bases between. Germline CDR1 reads PRHDT; CDR2 reads FYEKMQ (reference sequence). The CDR3 nucleotides read TGTGCCAGCAGCTTGAGGGAGGTGTGTGAGTACTTC. It specifies CASSLREVCEYF.

This clone is labeled large. The chain joins TRBV30 to TRBJ2-7; no firm D call. This CDR3 region has 13 residues. Germline CDR1 is GTSNPN and CDR2 is SVGIG (reference sequence). V dropped 2 bases and J dropped 0 bases, with 8 bases sitting between them. The CDR3 sequence is CAWSREDSYEQYF. DNA of the CDR3: TGTGCCTGGAGTCGAGAGGACTCCTACGAGCAGTACTTC.

The genes are TRBV19 and TRBJ1-4, with D perhaps matching TRBD1 (5 bases). Germline V gene sequence: CDR1 LNHDA, CDR2 SQIVND (reference sequence). This CDR3 is built from 15 residues. V was pared by 4 bases and J by 0 bases, with 9 bases between. This CDR3 is CASSTTGATNEKLFF. CDR3 in DNA: TGTGCCAGTAGTACCACAGGAGCAACTAATGAAAAACTGTTTTTT.

CDR3 sequence: CAISESASGGSTDTQYF. The CDR3, as DNA: TGTGCCATCAGTGAGTCGGCTAGCGGGGGAAGCACAGATACGCAGTATTTT. The rearrangement joins TRBV10-3 to TRBJ2-3, with 10 bases identical to TRBD2. CDR1 and CDR2 (germline): ENHRY, SYGVKD. CDR3 length equals 17 residues. With 0 bases clipped from V and 0 bases from J, the junction kept 3 bases outside the gene matches.

The chain employs TRBV19 and TRBJ1-5; 11 bases align to TRBD1. This CDR3 region has 15 residues. CDR1 and CDR2 from the germline V gene are LNHDA and SQIVND (reference sequence). V was clipped by 7 bases and J by 9 bases; unmatched bases: 11. The CDR3 reads CASIRTGGRYRPQHF. CDR3 in DNA: TGTGCCAGTATCCGGACAGGGGGCCGGTATCGGCCCCAGCATTTT.

The J gene is TRBJ2-3, the V gene TRBV5-1; 10 nucleotides align to TRBD2. The germline CDR1 and CDR2 sequences are SGHRS and YFSETQ. The CDR3 runs to 17 residues. V was pared by 2 bases and J by 1 base, with 7 bases of the junction left unmatched. The CDR3, as DNA: TGCGCCAGCAGCTTTCTAGCGGGAGATTCGGGCACAGATACGCAGTATTTT. It is translated as CASSFLAGDSGTDTQYF.

The chain combines TRBV5-6 with TRBJ1-4, with 7 nucleotides matching TRBD1. The CDR3 totals 14 residues. The germline V gene encodes CDR1 SGHDT and CDR2 YYEEEE. With V trimmed by 4 bases and J by 4 bases, 4 bases remained unmatched. As DNA, the CDR3 is TGTGCCAGCAGCACCGGGACAGATAATGAAAAACTGTTTTTT. Encoded protein: CASSTGTDNEKLFF.

V and J are TRBV13 and TRBJ2-4; weak D call: TRBD2 (5 bases). The CDR3 consists of 17 residues. Per germline, CDR1 PRHDT and CDR2 FYEKMQ (reference sequence). The V and J ends lost 7 bases and 0 bases respectively, with 19 bases between them. The CDR3 coding sequence is TGTGCCAGCACTAGATTAGGAGGAGATCTAGCCAAAAACATTCAGTACTTC. Translated: CASTRLGGDLAKNIQYF.

The CDR3 DNA reads as TGTGCCAGCAGTTATGTCCGGGACAGAGGAAATGAGCAGTTCTTC. It yields the protein CASSYVRDRGNEQFF. The V and J genes are TRBV6-6 and TRBJ2-1; TRBD1 matches 7 bases. In germline, CDR1 is MNHNY, CDR2 SVGAGI (reference sequence). Trimming removed 3 bases from V and 7 bases from J; junction bases left unmatched: 9. The CDR3 spans 15 residues.

The genes are TRBV7-9 and TRBJ2-3; no reliable D call. CDR1 and CDR2 (germline): SEHNR, FQNEAQ (reference sequence). Trimming took off 3 bases at V and 6 bases at J, with 7 bases between the two ends. The CDR3 has 12 residues. Here the CDR3 DNA reads TGTGCCAGCAGCTTTTTAGGGGATACGCAGTATTTT. Its translation: CASSFLGDTQYF.

This chain links TRBV19 with TRBJ2-1; D tentatively reads TRBD1 or TRBD2 (5 bases each). This CDR3 comprises 17 residues. Per germline, CDR1 LNHDA and CDR2 SQIVND (reference sequence). V lost 6 bases to trimming and J lost 6 bases, with 24 bases between them. CDR3 DNA: TGTGCCAGTAGGCCACCCCCCGGGGCCACGGTCGGCAATGAGCAGTTCTTC. As protein: CASRPPPGATVGNEQFF.

A single count supports this clone. This sequence joins TRBV30 and TRBJ1-1; the match to TRBD1 covers 9 bases. The trim removed 2 bases at V and 6 bases at J, leaving 7 bases unmatched. This CDR3 region has 14 residues. Germline CDR1 reads GTSNPN; CDR2 reads SVGIG (reference sequence). Here the CDR3 DNA reads TGTGCCTGGAGTACAGGACAGGGGACGGCTGAAGCTTTCTTT. Encoded protein: CAWSTGQGTAEAFF. The full variable domain, in which reference TRBV30 and TRBJ1-1 provide the parts outside the CDR3, is SQTIHQWPATLVQPVGSPLSLECTVEGTSNPNLYWYRQAAGRGLQLLFYSVGIGQISSEVPQNLSASRPQDRQFILSSKKLLLSDSGFYLCAWSTGQGTAEAFFGQGTRLTVV.

The genes are TRBV25-1 and TRBJ1-2; no definite D call. Germline V gene sequence: CDR1 MGHDK, CDR2 SYGVNS. Trimming took 4 bases from V and 5 from J, leaving 8 bases between them. This CDR3 comprises 12 residues. CDR3 amino acids: CASSGLKYGYTF. CDR3 sequence (DNA): TGTGCCAGCAGTGGACTAAAGTATGGCTACACCTTC.

A single count supports this clone. The V gene is TRBV4-1, the J gene TRBJ1-6; 9 bases match TRBD1. There are 14 residues in the CDR3. From germline, CDR1 is MGHRA and CDR2 YSYEKL. V lost 6 bases to trimming and J lost 7 bases; unmatched junction nucleotides: 4. The CDR3 loop reads CASRTGGWNSPLHF. The CDR3 bases are TGCGCCAGCAGGACAGGGGGGTGGAATTCACCCCTCCACTTT.

The chain is built from TRBV5-1 and TRBJ1-1, with D perhaps matching TRBD1 (6 bases). Trimming took 0 bases from V and 5 from J, leaving 20 bases between them. Germline V gene data show CDR1 as SGHRS and CDR2 as YFSETQ. This CDR3 region has 17 residues. The chain's CDR3 is CASSLGLPRGLGTEAFF. CDR3 bases: TGCGCCAGCAGCTTGGGACTCCCCCGGGGGCTAGGGACTGAAGCTTTCTTT. The variable domain in full, with the rest retrieved from reference TRBV5-1 and TRBJ1-1, is KAGVTQTPRYLIKTRGQQVTLSCSPISGHRSVSWYQQTPGQGLQFLFEYFSETQRNKGNFPGRFSGRQFSNSRSEMNVSTLELGDSALYLCASSLGLPRGLGTEAFFGQGTRLTVV.

A few counts support this clone. As DNA, the CDR3 is TGTGCCAGCAGCTTAGGGTACTACGAGCAGTACTTC. This codes for CASSLGYYEQYF. The genes are TRBV7-9 and TRBJ2-7; no definite D call. Germline V gene lookup returns CDR1 SEHNR and CDR2 FQNEAQ (reference sequence). This CDR3 contains 12 residues. Trimming removed 1 base from V and 3 bases from J, with 4 bases in between.

The chain uses TRBV7-2 and TRBJ2-7, with TRBD2 matching 7 bases. V was clipped by 3 bases and J by 0 bases; unmatched bases: 2. The CDR3 runs to 14 residues. Germline loops: CDR1 SGHTA, CDR2 FQGNSA. CDR3: CASSLGGVSYEQYF. The CDR3, as DNA: TGTGCCAGCAGCTTGGGGGGGGTCTCCTACGAGCAGTACTTC.

This chain uses TRBV5-8 with TRBJ1-3, with D maybe TRBD1 (5 bases). Trimming took off 4 bases at V and 0 bases at J, with 14 bases between the two ends. The CDR3 is 16 amino acids. Germline assignment: CDR1 SGHTS and CDR2 YDEGEE. The CDR3 bases are TGTGCCAGCAGCGCTTGGAGGGGTCTCTCTGGAAACACCATATATTTT. It translates to CASSAWRGLSGNTIYF.

The sample holds one count of this clone. The V and J genes are TRBV18 and TRBJ2-2; TRBD1 matches 9 bases. The ends lost 3 bases at V and 0 bases at J; junction bases unmatched: 2. CDR1 is KGHSH, CDR2 LQKENI, per germline. This CDR3 contains 16 residues. CDR3 region: CASSPTGGANTGELFF. CDR3 bases: TGTGCCAGCTCACCGACAGGGGGTGCGAACACCGGGGAGCTGTTTTTT.

V is TRBV9 and J is TRBJ2-1, with 9 bases identical to TRBD2. The V gene's germline CDR1 is SGDLS and CDR2 YYNGEE. The CDR3 sequence is 15 residues long. V shed 0 bases, J shed 9 bases, and the junction held 7 bases outside the gene matches. The CDR3 sequence: CASSVDPAGGREQFF. The CDR3 nucleotides read TGTGCCAGCAGCGTAGACCCAGCGGGGGGACGTGAGCAGTTCTTC.

CDR3 in DNA: TGTGCCATCACCCACAGGGGGATGGACGAGCAGTACTTC. Translated: CAITHRGMDEQYF. The chain has TRBV10-3 and TRBJ2-5, with TRBD1 identical over 8 bases. The J call may be incorrect, as the DNA end agrees better with TRBJ2-7. Germline CDR1 reads ENHRY; CDR2 reads SYGVKD. The CDR3 covers 13 residues.

The chain links TRBV9 to TRBJ2-1; a possible D gene is TRBD1 (6 bases). CDR3 length equals 13 residues. Deletions cut 4 bases from V and 9 bases from J, with 14 bases between. Germline values: CDR1 SGDLS, CDR2 YYNGEE. The CDR3 nucleotides are TGTGCCAGCAGCCCCCAAGGGGGTGGTGAGCAGTTCTTC. This gives the protein CASSPQGGGEQFF.

V usage is TRBV7-9 and J usage is TRBJ2-3, with TRBD1 identical over 9 bases. V gave up 2 bases and J gave up 0 bases; unmatched junction bases: 3. The CDR3 is made up of 16 amino acids. From germline, CDR1 is SEHNR and CDR2 FQNEAQ (reference sequence). The CDR3 coding sequence is TGTGCCAGCAGCTTAACCGGGACAGGGAGCACAGATACGCAGTATTTT. It translates to CASSLTGTGSTDTQYF.

The chain has TRBV7-6 and TRBJ2-7; 15 positions match TRBD2. Trimming at V came to 2 bases and at J to 6 bases, leaving 5 bases not matched to a gene. CDR1 is SGHVS and CDR2 is FNYEAQ in the germline V gene. The CDR3 loop spans 16 amino acids. CDR3 DNA: TGTGCCAGCAGCTTAACCGGACTAGCGGGGGGGCGCGAGCAGTACTTC. It specifies CASSLTGLAGGREQYF.

This chain links TRBV7-8 with TRBJ1-3; 8 positions agree with TRBD1. With V trimmed by 1 base and J by 4 bases, 9 bases remained unmatched. From germline, CDR1 is SGHVS and CDR2 FQNEAQ. This CDR3 comprises 17 residues. The CDR3 sequence: CASSLGTGMRSGNTIYF. DNA of the CDR3: TGTGCCAGCAGCTTAGGGACAGGGATGCGATCCGGAAACACCATATATTTT. Complete variable domain (other parts from reference TRBV7-8 and TRBJ1-3): GAGVSQSPRYKVAKRGQDVALRCDPISGHVSLFWYQQALGQGPEFLTYFQNEAQLDKSGLPSDRFFAERPEGSVSTLKIQRTQQEDSAVYLCASSLGTGMRSGNTIYFGEGSWLTVV.